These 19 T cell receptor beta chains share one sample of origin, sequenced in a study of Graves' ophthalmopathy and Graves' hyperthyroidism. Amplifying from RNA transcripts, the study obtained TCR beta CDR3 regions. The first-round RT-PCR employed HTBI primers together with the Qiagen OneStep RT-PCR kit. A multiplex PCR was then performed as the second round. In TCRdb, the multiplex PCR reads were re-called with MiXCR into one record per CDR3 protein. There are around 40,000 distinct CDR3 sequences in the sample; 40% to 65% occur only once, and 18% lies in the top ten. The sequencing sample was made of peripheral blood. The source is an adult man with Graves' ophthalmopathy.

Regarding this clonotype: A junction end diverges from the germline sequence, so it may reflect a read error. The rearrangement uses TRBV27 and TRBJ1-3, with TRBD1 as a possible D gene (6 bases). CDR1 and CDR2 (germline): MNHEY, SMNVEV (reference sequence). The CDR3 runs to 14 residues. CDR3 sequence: CAGSLKGGGNTIYF. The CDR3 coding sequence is TGTGCCGGCAGTTTAAAAGGGGGGGGAAACACCATATATTTT.

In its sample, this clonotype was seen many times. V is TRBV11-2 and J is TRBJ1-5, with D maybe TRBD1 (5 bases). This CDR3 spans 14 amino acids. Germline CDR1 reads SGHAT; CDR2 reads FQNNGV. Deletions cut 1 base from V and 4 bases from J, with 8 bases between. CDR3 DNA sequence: TGTGCCAGCAGCTTAGGACAGCTGAATCAGCCCCAGCATTTT. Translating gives CASSLGQLNQPQHF.

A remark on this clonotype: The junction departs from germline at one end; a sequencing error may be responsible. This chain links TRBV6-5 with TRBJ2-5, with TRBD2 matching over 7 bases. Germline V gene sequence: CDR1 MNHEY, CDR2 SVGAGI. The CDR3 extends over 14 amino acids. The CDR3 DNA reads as TGTGTCAGCAGTTACTCGTCAGGGCGGGAGACCCAGCACTTC. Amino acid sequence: CVSSYSSGRETQHF.

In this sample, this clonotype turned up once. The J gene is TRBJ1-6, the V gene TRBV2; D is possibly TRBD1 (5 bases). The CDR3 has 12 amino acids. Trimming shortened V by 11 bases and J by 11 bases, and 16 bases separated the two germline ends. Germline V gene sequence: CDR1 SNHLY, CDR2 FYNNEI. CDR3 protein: CAGETGSPPLHF. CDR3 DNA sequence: TGTGCCGGCGAAACAGGCTCTCCACCCCTCCACTTT. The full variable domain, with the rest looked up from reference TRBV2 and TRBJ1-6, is EPEVTQTPSHQVTQMGQEVILRCVPISNHLYFYWYRQILGQKVEFLVSFYNNEISEKSEIFDDQFSVERPDGSNFTLKIRSTKLEDSAMYFCAGETGSPPLHFGNGTRLTVT.

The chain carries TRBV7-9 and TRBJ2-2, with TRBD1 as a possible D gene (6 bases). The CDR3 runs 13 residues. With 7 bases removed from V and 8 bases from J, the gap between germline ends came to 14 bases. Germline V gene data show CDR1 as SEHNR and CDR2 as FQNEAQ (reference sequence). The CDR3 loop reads CASTSRGTGELFF. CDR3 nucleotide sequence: TGTGCCAGCACCAGTAGGGGGACAGGGGAGCTGTTTTTT.

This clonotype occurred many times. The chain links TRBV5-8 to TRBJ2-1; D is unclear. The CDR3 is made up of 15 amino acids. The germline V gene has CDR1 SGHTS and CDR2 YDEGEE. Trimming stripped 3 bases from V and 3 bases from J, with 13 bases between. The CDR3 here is CASSYGRLDYNEQFF. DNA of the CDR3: TGTGCCAGCAGCTATGGGCGGCTGGACTACAATGAGCAGTTCTTC.

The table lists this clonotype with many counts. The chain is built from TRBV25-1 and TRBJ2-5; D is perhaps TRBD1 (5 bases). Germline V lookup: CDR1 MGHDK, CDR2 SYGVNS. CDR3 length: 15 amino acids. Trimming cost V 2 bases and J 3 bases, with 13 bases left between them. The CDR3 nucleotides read TGTGCCAGCAGTGAACCCACTACAGGCAAAGAGACCCAGTACTTC. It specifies CASSEPTTGKETQYF.

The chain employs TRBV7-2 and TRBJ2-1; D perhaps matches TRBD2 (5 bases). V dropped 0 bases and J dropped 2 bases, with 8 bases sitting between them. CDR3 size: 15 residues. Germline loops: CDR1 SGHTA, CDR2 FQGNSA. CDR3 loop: CASSLASATYNEQFF. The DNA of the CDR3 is TGTGCCAGCAGCTTAGCTAGCGCAACCTACAATGAGCAGTTCTTC.

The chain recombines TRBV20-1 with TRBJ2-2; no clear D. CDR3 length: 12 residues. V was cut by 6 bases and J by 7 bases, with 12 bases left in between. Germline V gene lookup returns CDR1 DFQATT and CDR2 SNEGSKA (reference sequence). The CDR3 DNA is TGCAGTGCCAGCGTGGGGTTCGGGGAGCTGTTTTTT. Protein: CSASVGFGELFF.

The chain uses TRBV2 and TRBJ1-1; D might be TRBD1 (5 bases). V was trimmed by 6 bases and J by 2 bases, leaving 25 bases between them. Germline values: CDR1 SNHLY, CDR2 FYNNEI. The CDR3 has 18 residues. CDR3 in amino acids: CASSGFGPRGSGNTEAFF. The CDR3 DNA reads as TGTGCCAGCAGCGGCTTTGGGCCCCGGGGCTCTGGAAACACTGAAGCTTTCTTT.

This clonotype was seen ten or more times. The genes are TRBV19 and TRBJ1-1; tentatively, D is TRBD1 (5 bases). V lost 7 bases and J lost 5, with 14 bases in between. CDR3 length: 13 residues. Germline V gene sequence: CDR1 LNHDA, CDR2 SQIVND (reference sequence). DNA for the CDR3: TGTGCCAGTATTGGCAGGGTAATGACTGAAGCTTTCTTT. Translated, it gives CASIGRVMTEAFF.

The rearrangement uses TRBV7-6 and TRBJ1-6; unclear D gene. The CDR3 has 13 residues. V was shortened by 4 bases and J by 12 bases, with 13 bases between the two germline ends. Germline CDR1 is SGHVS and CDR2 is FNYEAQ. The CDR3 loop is CASSSRVFEPLHF. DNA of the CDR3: TGTGCCAGCAGCTCACGAGTGTTTGAACCCCTCCACTTT.

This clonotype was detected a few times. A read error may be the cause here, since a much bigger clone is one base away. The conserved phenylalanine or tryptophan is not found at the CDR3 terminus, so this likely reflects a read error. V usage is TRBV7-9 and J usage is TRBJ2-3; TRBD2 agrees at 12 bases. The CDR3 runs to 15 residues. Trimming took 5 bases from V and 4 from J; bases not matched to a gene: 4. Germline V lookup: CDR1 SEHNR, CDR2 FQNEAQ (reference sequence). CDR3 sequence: CASSPSGGVPDTQYS. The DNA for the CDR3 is TGTGCCAGCAGCCCTAGCGGGGGGGTTCCAGATACGCAGTATTCT.

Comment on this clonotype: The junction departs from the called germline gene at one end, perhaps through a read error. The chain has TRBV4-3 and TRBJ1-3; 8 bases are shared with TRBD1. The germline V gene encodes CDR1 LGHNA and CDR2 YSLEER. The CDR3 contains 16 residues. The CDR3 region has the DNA TGCGCCGGCAGCCAAGATTGGACAGGGAGTGGAAACACCATATGTTTT. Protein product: CAGSQDWTGSGNTICF.

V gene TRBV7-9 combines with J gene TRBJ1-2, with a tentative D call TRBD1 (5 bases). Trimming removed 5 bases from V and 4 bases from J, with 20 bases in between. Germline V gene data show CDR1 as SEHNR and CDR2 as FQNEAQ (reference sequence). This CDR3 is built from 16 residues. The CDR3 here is CASSPPGLLGSYGYTF. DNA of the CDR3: TGTGCCAGCAGCCCGCCGGGACTCTTAGGCAGCTATGGCTACACCTTC.

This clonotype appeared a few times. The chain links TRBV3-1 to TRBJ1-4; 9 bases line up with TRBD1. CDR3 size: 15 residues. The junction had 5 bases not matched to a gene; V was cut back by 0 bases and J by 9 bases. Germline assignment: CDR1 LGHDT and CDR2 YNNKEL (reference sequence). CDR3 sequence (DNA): TGTGCCAGCAGCCAAGATTTTGGGACAGGGAAAAAACTGTTTTTT. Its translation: CASSQDFGTGKKLFF.

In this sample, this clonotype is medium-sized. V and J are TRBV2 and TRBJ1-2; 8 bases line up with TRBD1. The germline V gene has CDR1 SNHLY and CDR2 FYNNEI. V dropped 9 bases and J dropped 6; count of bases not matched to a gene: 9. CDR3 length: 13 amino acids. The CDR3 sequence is CASSRTGTDGYTF. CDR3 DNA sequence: TGTGCCAGTAGCCGGACAGGGACCGATGGCTACACCTTC.

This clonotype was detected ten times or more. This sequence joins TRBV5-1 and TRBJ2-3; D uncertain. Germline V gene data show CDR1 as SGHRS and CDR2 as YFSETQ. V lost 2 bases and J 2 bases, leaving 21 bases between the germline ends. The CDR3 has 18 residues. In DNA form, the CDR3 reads TGCGCCAGCAGCTTAAAACTGCAGCCCGACGGATACACAGATACGCAGTATTTT. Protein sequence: CASSLKLQPDGYTDTQYF.

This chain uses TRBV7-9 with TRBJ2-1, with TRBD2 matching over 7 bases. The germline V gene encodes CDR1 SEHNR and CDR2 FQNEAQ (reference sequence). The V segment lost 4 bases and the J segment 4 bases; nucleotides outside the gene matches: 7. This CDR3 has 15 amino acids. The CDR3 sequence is CASSSGSGGYNEQFF. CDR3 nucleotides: TGTGCCAGCAGCTCCGGGTCGGGAGGTTACAATGAGCAGTTCTTC.